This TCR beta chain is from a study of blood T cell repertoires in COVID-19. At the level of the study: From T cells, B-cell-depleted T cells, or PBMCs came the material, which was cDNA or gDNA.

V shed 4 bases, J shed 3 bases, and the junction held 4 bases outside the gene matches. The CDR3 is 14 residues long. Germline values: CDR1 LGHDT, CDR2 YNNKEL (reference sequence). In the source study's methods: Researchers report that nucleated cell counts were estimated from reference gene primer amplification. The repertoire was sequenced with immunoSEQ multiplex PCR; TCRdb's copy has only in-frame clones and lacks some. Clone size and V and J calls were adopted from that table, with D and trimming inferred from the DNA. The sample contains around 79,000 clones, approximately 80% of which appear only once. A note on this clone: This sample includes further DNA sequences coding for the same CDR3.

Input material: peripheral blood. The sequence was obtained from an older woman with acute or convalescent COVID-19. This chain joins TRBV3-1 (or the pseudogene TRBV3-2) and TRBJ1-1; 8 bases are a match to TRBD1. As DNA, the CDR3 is TGTGCCAGCAGCCCCGGACAGGGCTACACTGAAGCTTTCTTT. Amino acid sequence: CASSPGQGYTEAFF.